This T cell receptor (beta chain) was retrieved from a study of blood T cell repertoires in COVID-19. Authors' analysis steps: It was from reference gene primer amplification that nucleated cell counts were estimated. TCRdb's table, derived via immunoSEQ multiplex PCR, lists solely in-frame clones and lacks some. V, J and clone size derive from that table, while D and trimming were established from the DNA sequence. The sample contains more than 400,000 clones, 70% to 90% of which appear only once. Trimming took 10 bases from V and 0 from J, leaving 14 bases between them. CDR3 length: 14 residues. Germline lookup yields CDR1 MGHDK and CDR2 SYGVNS.

The TCR sequence derives from a human donor in a cohort sampled during active COVID-19. This chain joins TRBV25-1 and TRBJ2-3, with unresolved D. Material: peripheral blood. The CDR3 spells CATTEAHSTDTQYF. Written as DNA, the CDR3 is TGTGCCACCACCGAAGCCCATAGCACAGATACGCAGTATTTT.